These 11 T cell receptor beta chains came from one sample sequenced in a study of T cell responses to AZD1222 COVID-19 vaccine. Only in-frame clones appear in the TCRdb table, and some are missing; sequencing was by immunoSEQ multiplex PCR. The sample has tens of thousands of clones, 65% to 85% seen once. Here the sequenced sample was peripheral blood, taken 28 days after the second AZD1222 dose. The origin of the receptors is an adult who received the AZD1222 COVID-19 vaccine.

The chain employs TRBV7-3 and TRBJ2-2; D gene unclear. The germline gives CDR1 SGHTA, CDR2 FQGTGA. This CDR3 contains 12 residues. Trimming stripped 5 bases from V and 7 bases from J, with 8 bases between. The CDR3 sequence: CASSQVGGELFF. CDR3 nucleotide sequence: TGTGCCAGCAGCCAGGTGGGCGGGGAGCTGTTTTTT.

This chain uses TRBV13 with TRBJ1-1; TRBD1 matches at 7 bases. V was pared by 7 bases and J by 2 bases, with 10 bases of the junction left unmatched. This CDR3 spans 15 amino acids. Germline assignment: CDR1 PRHDT and CDR2 FYEKMQ (reference sequence). CDR3 protein: CASTMGAGGNTEAFF. Written as DNA, the CDR3 is TGTGCCAGCACCATGGGGGCAGGGGGTAACACTGAAGCTTTCTTT.

Turning to this clone: The germline gene is not matched at one end of the junction; a read error may be the cause. V usage is TRBV7-8 and J usage is TRBJ1-2; TRBD1 matches at 8 bases. This CDR3 contains 11 residues. Germline CDR1 and CDR2: SGHVS and FQNEAQ. CDR3 DNA: TGTGCCAGCAGCCCTTTGGACAGGGCGTACTTC. Translated, it gives CASSPLDRAYF.

This chain links TRBV7-2 with TRBJ2-1; D perhaps matches TRBD1 (6 bases). The CDR3 contains 17 residues. Germline CDR1 SGHTA, CDR2 FQGNSA. Trimming removed 5 bases from V and 0 bases from J, with 17 bases in between. In DNA, the CDR3 is TGTGCCAGCAGCGACCGGCGCGGCAGGGGCTCCTACAATGAGCAGTTCTTC. Translated, it gives CASSDRRGRGSYNEQFF.

J is TRBJ2-2 and V is TRBV9; D is unresolved. Per the germline V gene, CDR1 is SGDLS and CDR2 is YYNGEE. Trimming removed 4 bases at V and 7 bases at J, with 8 bases between. This CDR3 contains 12 residues. CDR3 sequence: CASSSHSGELFF. DNA for the CDR3: TGTGCCAGCAGCTCCCACAGCGGGGAGCTGTTTTTT. The full variable domain, with the rest looked up from reference TRBV9 and TRBJ2-2, is DSGVTQTPKHLITATGQRVTLRCSPRSGDLSVYWYQQSLDQGLQFLIQYYNGEERAKGNILERFSAQQFPDLHSELNLSSLELGDSALYFCASSSHSGELFFGEGSRLTVL.

The V call is TRBV16, the J call TRBJ1-5; TRBD1 agrees at 8 bases. The CDR3 sequence is 15 residues long. In germline, CDR1 is KGHSY, CDR2 FQNENV. Unmatched junction bases numbered 8, after V lost 2 bases and J lost 8 bases. This CDR3 reads CASSQEGTGREPQHF. DNA of the CDR3: TGTGCCAGCAGCCAAGAAGGGACAGGCCGGGAGCCCCAGCATTTT.

This clone came up a few times. The gene calls are TRBV10-3 and TRBJ2-7; 9 bases map to TRBD1. CDR1 and CDR2 from the germline V gene are ENHRY and SYGVKD. V shed 10 bases, J shed 5 bases, and the junction held 9 bases outside the gene matches. The CDR3 loop spans 13 amino acids. CDR3 protein: CANKGTGSHEQYF. As DNA, the CDR3 is TGTGCCAACAAAGGGACAGGGTCCCACGAGCAGTACTTC.

The chain is built from TRBV18 and TRBJ2-1; TRBD2 matches 8 bases. After removal of 3 bases from V and 2 bases from J, the junction contained 6 bases not matched to a gene. The germline CDR1 and CDR2 sequences are KGHSH and LQKENI. The CDR3 spans 16 residues. The CDR3 spells CASSPLLAATYNEQFF. CDR3 sequence (DNA): TGTGCCAGCTCACCGTTACTAGCGGCCACCTACAATGAGCAGTTCTTC.

The chain employs TRBV7-2 and TRBJ2-3, with D unresolved. V dropped 5 bases and J dropped 7 bases, with 16 bases sitting between them. This CDR3 contains 14 residues. The germline CDR1 and CDR2 sequences are SGHTA and FQGNSA. CDR3 protein: CASSRKSSQNTQYF. In DNA form, the CDR3 reads TGTGCCAGCAGCCGCAAATCCAGCCAAAATACGCAGTATTTT. The complete variable domain, with remaining parts taken from reference TRBV7-2 and TRBJ2-3, reads GAGVSQSPSNKVTEKGKDVELRCDPISGHTALYWYRQSLGQGLEFLIYFQGNSAPDKSGLPSDRFSAERTGGSVSTLTIQRTQQEDSAVYLCASSRKSSQNTQYFGPGTRLTVL.

The rearrangement links TRBV5-1 to TRBJ2-3, with TRBD2 matching 7 bases. The CDR3 is 16 amino acids. From germline, CDR1 is SGHRS and CDR2 YFSETQ. With 3 bases clipped from V and 2 bases from J, the junction kept 9 bases outside the gene matches. The CDR3: CASSSPEAGVTDTQYF. CDR3 sequence (DNA): TGCGCCAGCAGCTCCCCCGAGGCGGGGGTCACAGATACGCAGTATTTT.

The V call is TRBV4-2, the J call TRBJ2-3; the match to TRBD2 covers 9 bases. Germline V gene sequence: CDR1 LGHNA, CDR2 YNFKEQ. The CDR3 is 16 amino acids. J lost 6 bases, V lost 4 bases, and 11 bases had no gene match. The CDR3 spells CASSRTFSGSLDTQYF. CDR3 DNA: TGTGCCAGCAGCCGAACTTTTAGCGGGAGTTTGGATACGCAGTATTTT.